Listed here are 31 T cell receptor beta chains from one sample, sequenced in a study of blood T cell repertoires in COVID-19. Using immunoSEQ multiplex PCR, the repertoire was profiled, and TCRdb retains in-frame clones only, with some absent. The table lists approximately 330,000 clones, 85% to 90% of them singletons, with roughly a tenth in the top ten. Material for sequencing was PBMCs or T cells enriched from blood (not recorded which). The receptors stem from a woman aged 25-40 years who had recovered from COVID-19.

The CDR3 nucleotides are TGTGCCACCAGCGACAGGGGTTATGGCTACACCTTC. Its protein product is CATSDRGYGYTF. The genes are TRBV24-1 and TRBJ1-2, with 8 bases lining up with TRBD1. The germline V gene has CDR1 KGHDR and CDR2 SFDVKD. The CDR3 is made up of 12 amino acids. V trimming: 7 bases; J trimming: 5 bases; junction bases outside the gene matches: 2.

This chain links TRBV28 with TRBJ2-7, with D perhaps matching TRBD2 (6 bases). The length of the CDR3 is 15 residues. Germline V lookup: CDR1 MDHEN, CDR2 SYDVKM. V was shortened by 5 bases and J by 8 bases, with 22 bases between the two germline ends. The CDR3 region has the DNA TGTGCCAGCAGTCAAACCGGGACTCCGTGGGTCCAGCAGTACTTC. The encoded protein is CASSQTGTPWVQQYF.

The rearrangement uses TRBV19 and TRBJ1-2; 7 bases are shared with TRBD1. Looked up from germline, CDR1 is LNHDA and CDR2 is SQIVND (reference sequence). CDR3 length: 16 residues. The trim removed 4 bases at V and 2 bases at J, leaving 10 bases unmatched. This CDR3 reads CASSRNAGTVNYGYTF. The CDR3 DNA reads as TGTGCCAGTAGTAGAAACGCTGGGACAGTGAACTATGGCTACACCTTC.

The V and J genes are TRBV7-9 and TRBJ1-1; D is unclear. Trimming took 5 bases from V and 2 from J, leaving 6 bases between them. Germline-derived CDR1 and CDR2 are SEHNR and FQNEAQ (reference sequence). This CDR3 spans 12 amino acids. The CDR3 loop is CASSPINTEAFF. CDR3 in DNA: TGTGCCAGCAGCCCCATCAACACTGAAGCTTTCTTT.

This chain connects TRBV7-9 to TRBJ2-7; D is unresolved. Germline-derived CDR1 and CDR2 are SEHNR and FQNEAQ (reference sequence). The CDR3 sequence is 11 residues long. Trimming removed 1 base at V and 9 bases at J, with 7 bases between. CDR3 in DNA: TGTGCCAGCAGCTTAGAAGCGACGCAGTACTTC. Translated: CASSLEATQYF.

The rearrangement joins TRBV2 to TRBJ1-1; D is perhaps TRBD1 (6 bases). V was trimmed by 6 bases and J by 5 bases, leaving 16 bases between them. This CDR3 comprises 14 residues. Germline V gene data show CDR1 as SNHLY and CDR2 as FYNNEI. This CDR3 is CASSARGGATEAFF. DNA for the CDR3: TGTGCCAGCAGCGCTCGGGGGGGGGCGACTGAAGCTTTCTTT.

CDR3 region: CASSSTDTEAFF. The CDR3 nucleotides read TGTGCCAGCAGTTCTACAGACACTGAAGCTTTCTTT. V usage is TRBV27 and J usage is TRBJ1-1; no clear D. Germline V gene data show CDR1 as MNHEY and CDR2 as SMNVEV (reference sequence). The ends were cut back, 4 bases at V and 3 bases at J, with 6 bases in the middle. The CDR3 has 12 residues.

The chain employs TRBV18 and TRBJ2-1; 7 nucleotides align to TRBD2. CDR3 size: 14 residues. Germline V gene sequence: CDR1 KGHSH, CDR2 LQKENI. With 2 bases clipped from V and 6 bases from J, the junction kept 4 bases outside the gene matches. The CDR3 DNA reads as TGTGCCAGCTCACCAAGCGGGGACGCCAATGAGCAGTTCTTC. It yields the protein CASSPSGDANEQFF.

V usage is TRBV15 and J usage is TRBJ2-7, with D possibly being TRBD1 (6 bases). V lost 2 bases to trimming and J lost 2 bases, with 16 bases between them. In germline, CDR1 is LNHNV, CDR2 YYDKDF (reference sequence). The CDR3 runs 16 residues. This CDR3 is CATSRNLQGPTYEQYF. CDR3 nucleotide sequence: TGTGCCACCAGCAGAAACCTACAGGGCCCTACCTACGAGCAGTACTTC.

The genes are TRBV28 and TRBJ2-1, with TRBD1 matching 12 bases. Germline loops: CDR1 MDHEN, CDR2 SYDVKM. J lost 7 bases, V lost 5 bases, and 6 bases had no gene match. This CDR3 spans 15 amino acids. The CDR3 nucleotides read TGTGCCAGCAGTGTCCCGGGACAGGGGGCGAATGAGCAGTTCTTC. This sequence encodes CASSVPGQGANEQFF.

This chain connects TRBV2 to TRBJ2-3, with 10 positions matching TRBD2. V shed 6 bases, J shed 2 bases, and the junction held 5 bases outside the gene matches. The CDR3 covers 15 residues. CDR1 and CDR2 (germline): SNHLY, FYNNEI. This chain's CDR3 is CASRLAGADTDTQYF. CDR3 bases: TGTGCCAGCAGGCTAGCGGGAGCGGACACAGATACGCAGTATTTT.

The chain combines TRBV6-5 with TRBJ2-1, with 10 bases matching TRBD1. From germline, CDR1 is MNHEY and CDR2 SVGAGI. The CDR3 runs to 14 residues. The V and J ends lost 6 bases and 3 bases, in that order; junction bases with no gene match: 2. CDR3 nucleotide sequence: TGTGCCAGCAGCCGGGACAGGGGCTACAATGAGCAGTTCTTC. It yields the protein CASSRDRGYNEQFF.

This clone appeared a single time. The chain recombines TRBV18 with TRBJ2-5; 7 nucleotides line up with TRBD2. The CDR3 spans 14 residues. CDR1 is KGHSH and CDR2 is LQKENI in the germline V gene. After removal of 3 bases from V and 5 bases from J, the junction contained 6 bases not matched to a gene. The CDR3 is CASSPRGDGETQYF. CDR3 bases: TGTGCCAGCTCACCTCGGGGGGATGGTGAGACCCAGTACTTC.

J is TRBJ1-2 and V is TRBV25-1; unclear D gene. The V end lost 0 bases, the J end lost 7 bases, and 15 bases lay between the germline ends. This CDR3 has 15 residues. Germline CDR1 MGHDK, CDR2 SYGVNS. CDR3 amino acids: CASSEYGAGLLGYTF. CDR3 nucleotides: TGTGCCAGCAGTGAATATGGCGCAGGTTTACTTGGCTACACCTTC.

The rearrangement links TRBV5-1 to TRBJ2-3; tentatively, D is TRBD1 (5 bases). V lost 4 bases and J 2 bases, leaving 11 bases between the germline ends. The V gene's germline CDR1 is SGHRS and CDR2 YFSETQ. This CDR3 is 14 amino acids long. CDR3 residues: CASSRQDNTDTQYF. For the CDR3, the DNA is TGCGCCAGCAGCCGTCAGGACAACACAGATACGCAGTATTTT.

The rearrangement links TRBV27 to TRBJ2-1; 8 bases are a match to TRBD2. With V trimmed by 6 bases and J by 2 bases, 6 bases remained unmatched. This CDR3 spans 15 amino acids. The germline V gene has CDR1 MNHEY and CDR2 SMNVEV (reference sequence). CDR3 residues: CASRSSGQTYNEQFF. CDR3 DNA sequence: TGTGCCAGCAGGTCTAGCGGGCAAACCTACAATGAGCAGTTCTTC.

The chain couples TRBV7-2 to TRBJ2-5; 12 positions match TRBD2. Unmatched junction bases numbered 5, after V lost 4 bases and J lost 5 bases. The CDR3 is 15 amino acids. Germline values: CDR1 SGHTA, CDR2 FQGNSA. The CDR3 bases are TGTGCCAGCAGCTACCGACTAGCGGGAGAGGAGACCCAGTACTTC. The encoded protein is CASSYRLAGEETQYF.

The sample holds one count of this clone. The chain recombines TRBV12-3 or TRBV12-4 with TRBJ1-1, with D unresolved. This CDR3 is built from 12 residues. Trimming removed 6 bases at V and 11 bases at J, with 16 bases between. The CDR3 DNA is TGTGCCAGCAGCGCCCCCGGGTCTCCCGCTTTCTTT. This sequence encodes CASSAPGSPAFF.

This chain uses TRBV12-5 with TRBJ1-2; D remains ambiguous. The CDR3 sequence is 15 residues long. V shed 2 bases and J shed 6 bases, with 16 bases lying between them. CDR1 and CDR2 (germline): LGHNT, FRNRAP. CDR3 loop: CASGLPRVVGDGYTF. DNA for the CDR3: TGTGCTAGTGGTTTGCCGCGCGTGGTCGGGGATGGCTACACCTTC.

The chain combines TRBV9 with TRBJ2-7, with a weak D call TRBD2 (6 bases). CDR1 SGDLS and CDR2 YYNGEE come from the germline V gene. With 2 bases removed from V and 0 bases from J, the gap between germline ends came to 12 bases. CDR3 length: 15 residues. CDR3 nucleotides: TGTGCCAGCAGCGTGGGACTCATGAGCTCCTACGAGCAGTACTTC. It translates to CASSVGLMSSYEQYF.

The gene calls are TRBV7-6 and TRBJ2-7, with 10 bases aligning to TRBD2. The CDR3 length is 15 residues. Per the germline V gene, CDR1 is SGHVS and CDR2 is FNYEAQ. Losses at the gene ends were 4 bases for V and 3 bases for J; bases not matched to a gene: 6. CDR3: CASSSGLAAYYEQYF. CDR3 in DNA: TGTGCCAGCAGCTCCGGACTAGCGGCATACTACGAGCAGTACTTC. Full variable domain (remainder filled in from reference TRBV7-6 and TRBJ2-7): GAGVSQSPRYKVTKRGQDVALRCDPISGHVSLYWYRQALGQGPEFLTYFNYEAQQDKSGLPNDRFSAERPEGSISTLTIQRTEQRDSAMYRCASSSGLAAYYEQYFGPGTRLTVT.

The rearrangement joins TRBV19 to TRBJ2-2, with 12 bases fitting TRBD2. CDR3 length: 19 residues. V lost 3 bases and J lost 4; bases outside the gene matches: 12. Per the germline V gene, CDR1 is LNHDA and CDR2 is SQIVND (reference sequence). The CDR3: CASSIGPLTSGRGTGELFF. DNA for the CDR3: TGTGCCAGTAGTATCGGACCATTGACTAGCGGGAGAGGCACCGGGGAGCTGTTTTTT. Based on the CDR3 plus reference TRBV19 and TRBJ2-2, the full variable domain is DGGITQSPKYLFRKEGQNVTLSCEQNLNHDAMYWYRQDPGQGLRLIYYSQIVNDFQKGDIAEGYSVSREKKESFPLTVTSAQKNPTAFYLCASSIGPLTSGRGTGELFFGEGSRLTVL.

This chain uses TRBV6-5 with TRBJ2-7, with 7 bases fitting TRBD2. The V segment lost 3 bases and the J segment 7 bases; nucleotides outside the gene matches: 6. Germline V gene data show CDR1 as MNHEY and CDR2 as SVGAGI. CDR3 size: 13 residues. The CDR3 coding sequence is TGTGCCAGCAGTTATTACTACGGGGGGGAGCAGTACTTC. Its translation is CASSYYYGGEQYF.

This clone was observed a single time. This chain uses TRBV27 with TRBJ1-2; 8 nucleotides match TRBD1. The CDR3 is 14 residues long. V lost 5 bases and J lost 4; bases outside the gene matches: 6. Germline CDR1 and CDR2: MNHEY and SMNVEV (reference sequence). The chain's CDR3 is CASSPRTGTYGYTF. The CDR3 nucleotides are TGTGCCAGCAGTCCACGGACAGGGACCTATGGCTACACCTTC.

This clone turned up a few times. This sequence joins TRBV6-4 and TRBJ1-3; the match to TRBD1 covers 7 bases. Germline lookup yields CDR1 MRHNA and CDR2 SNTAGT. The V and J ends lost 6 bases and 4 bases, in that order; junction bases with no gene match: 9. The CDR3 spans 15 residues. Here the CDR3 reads CASRKYRGKGNTIYF. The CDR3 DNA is TGTGCCAGCAGAAAATACAGGGGAAAAGGAAACACCATATATTTT.

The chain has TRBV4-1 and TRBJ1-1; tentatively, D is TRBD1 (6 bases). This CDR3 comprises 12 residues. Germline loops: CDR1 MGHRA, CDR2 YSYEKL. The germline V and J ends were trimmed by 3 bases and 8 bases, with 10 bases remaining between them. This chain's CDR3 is CASSQTDREAFF. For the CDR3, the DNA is TGCGCCAGCAGCCAGACCGACAGGGAAGCTTTCTTT.

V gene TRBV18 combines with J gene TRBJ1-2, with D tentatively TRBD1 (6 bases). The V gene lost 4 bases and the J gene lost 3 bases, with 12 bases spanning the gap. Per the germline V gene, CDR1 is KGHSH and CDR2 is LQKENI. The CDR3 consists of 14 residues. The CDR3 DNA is TGTGCCAGCTCACGACAGGAATCCTACTATGGCTACACCTTC. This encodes CASSRQESYYGYTF.

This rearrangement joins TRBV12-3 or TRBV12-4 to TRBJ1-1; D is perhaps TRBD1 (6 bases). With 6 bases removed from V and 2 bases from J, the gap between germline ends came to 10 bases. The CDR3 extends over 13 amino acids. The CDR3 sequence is CASRTDRNTEAFF. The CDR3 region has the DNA TGTGCCAGCAGAACGGACAGAAACACTGAAGCTTTCTTT.

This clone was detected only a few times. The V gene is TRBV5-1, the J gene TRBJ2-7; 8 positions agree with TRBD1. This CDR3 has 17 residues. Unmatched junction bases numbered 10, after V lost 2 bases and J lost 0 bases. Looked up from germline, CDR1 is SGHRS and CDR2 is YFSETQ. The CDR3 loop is CASSFPGTGLSSYEQYF. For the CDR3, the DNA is TGCGCCAGCAGCTTCCCCGGGACAGGCCTCAGCTCCTACGAGCAGTACTTC.

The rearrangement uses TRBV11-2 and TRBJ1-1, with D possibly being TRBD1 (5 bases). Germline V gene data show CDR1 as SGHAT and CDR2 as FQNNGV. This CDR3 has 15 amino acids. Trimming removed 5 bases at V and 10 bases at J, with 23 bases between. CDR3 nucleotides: TGTGCCAGCAGCCCTCGACCATCAGACAGCGCCAGAGCTTTCTTT. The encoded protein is CASSPRPSDSARAFF.

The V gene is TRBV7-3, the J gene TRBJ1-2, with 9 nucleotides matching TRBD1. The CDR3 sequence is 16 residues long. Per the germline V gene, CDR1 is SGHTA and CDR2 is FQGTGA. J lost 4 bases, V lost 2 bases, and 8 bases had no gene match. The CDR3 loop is CASSLQGQGISYGYTF. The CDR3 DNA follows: TGTGCCAGCAGCTTACAGGGACAGGGTATCAGCTATGGCTACACCTTC.